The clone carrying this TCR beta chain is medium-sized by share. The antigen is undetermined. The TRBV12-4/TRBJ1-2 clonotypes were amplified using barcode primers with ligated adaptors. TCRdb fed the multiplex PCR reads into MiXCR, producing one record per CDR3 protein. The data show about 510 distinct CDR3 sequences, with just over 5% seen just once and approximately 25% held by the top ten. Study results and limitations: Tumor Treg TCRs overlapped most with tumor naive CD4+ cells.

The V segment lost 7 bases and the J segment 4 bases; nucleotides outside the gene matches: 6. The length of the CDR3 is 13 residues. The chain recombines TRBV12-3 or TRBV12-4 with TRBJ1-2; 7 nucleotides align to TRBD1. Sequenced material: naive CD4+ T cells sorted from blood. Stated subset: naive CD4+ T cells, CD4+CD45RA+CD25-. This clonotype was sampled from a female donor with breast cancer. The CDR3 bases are TGTGCCAGCACCACGGACAGGATCTATGGCTACACCTTC. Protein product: CASTTDRIYGYTF.